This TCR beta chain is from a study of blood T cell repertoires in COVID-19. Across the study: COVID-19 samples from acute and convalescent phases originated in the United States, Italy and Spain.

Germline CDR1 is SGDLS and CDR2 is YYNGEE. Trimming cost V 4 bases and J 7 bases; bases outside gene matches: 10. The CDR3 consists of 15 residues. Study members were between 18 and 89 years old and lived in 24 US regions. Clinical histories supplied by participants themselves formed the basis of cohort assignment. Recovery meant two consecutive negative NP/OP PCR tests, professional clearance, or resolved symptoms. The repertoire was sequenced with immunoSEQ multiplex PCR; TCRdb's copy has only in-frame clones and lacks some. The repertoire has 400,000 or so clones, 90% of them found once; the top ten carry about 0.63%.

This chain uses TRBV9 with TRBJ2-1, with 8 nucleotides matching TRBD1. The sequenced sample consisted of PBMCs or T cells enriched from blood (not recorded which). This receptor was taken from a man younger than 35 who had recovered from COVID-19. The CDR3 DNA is TGTGCCAGCAGCCCATCAGGGACAGGTAGAAATGAGCAGTTCTTC. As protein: CASSPSGTGRNEQFF.